This record covers a single T cell receptor (beta chain). A much larger clone sits a single nucleotide away, making a read error possible. The data originate from a study of T cell repertoires in cytomegalovirus infection. Deletions cut 1 base from V and 5 bases from J, with 6 bases between. The CDR3 spans 13 residues. TCRdb analysed the reads with MiXCR anew, one entry per CDR3 protein. The data contain approximately 100,000 distinct CDR3 sequences, roughly a quarter of them seen just once; the ten biggest clones take up approximately 39%. The gene calls are TRBV12-3 or TRBV12-4 and TRBJ1-5; D is uncertain. The sample consisted of CD8+ T cells from PBMCs. The clonotype was recovered from a human donor in good health (CMV status not recorded). Some clones in this sample may be carry-over from other donors' samples. CDR3 amino acids: CASSLVGDQPQHF. In DNA, the CDR3 is TGTGCCAGCAGTTTAGTCGGCGATCAGCCCCAGCATTTT.